This TCR beta chain appears in the sequencing data of a study of a mutant IDH1 vaccine in newly diagnosed glioma (dated by TCRdb to the early 2020s). Regarding the study in general: Eight vaccinations were administered to patients in weeks 1, 3, 5, 7, 11, 15, 19 and 23, corresponding to visits V03 through V10. Vaccination began 4-6 weeks after radiotherapy alone, or alongside temozolomide cycles in the chemotherapy-containing groups. Of the 25 to 35 patients who were treated, 62.5% were male and roughly 38% were female, and the mean age was roughly 40 years. Prior to enrollment, standard therapy consisting of radiotherapy alone, temozolomide alone, or radiochemotherapy with temozolomide had been administered to patients, with the combination being received by most patients. Peripheral blood samples were drawn at six visits, namely V03 (baseline), V05, V07, V10, V12 and V13. For exploratory analyses, fewer than 30 treated patients had longitudinal TCRB deep sequencing done wherever samples were available. Broad study findings and their caveats: Changes in the top peripheral T cell clonotypes picked up by TCRB sequencing did not appear to be linked to pseudoprogression. The authors noted that analyses of patient blood samples could not be reproduced because of sample limitations. Immune responses induced by the vaccine were seen in approximately 92% of patients across multiple MHC alleles. Availability determined which PBMC samples were chosen for TCRB deep sequencing.

The CDR3 goes from the cysteine to the phenylalanine over 15 residues. This entry keeps only the CDR3 DNA: 45 bases, framed from base 1. Germline trimming: 5 bases from V, 4 bases from J; junction bases outside gene matches: 10. CDR1 SEHNR and CDR2 FQNEAQ are derived from the germline V gene (reference sequence). For this clone: Its recognized antigen is unknown. No qualities accompany the bases; no much larger clone lies one base away.

The time point label, read with the paper, signifies: week 5, during vaccination. Every vaccine dose consisted of 300 ug of a 20-mer mutant IDH1 peptide in Montanide, administered subcutaneously together with topical imiquimod. The donors had newly diagnosed IDH1-mutant astrocytomas of WHO grade 3 or 4 that showed loss of nuclear ATRX. The samples were drawn from NOA16, a multicentre, single-arm, open-label phase I trial in Germany that tested a mutant IDH1 peptide vaccine in humans for the first time. The DNeasy Blood and Tissue Kit was used to extract genomic DNA from EDTA blood for TCRB sequencing. The library was prepared using the immunoSEQ multiplex PCR assay. The hsTCRB Kit was used according to the manufacturer's protocol to amplify rearranged TCR beta chain sequences. An Illumina MiSeq was used to sequence the TCRB libraries. The original methods were these. The proprietary platform of the kit vendor was used for demultiplexing, trimming and gene mapping. What TCRdb holds here is the immuneACCESS table cut down to in-frame rearrangements. Part of the clones is not present; checked against another copy, under half of the missing clones reflect an unresolved V gene, and the others are unexplained. The DNA was the basis for D and trimming; V, J and clone size are from that table. This sample is represented by nearly 55,000 clones; 75% to 85% of them were singletons. The top ten hold roughly 3.5% of the sample.

The V and J segments used are TRBV7-9 and TRBJ2-5; 7 junctional bases match TRBD1. The TCR sequence derives from a man aged 30 to 39 with glioma. The sample was PBMCs, taken from a glioma patient whose treatment included an IDH1 peptide vaccine. The bases read TGTGCCAGCAGCCCCCTTCTACAGGGGCGAGAGACCCAGTACTTC. Its protein product is CASSPLLQGRETQYF.